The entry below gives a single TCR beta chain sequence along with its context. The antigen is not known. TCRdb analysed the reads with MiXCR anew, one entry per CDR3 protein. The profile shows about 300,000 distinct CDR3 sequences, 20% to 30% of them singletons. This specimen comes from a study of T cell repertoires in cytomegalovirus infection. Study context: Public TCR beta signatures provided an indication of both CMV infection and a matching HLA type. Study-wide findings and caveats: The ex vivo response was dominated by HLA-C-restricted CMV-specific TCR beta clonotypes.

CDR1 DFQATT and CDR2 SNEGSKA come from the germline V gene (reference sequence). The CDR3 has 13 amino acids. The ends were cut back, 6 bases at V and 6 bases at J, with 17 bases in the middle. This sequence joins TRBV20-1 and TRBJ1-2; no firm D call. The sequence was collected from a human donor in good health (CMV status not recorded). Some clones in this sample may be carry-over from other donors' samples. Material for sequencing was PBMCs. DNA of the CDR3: TGCAGTGCGGATCGACAAGGACTAAATGGCTACACCTTC. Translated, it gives CSADRQGLNGYTF.